This T cell receptor beta chain was captured by sequencing in a study of a mutant IDH1 vaccine in newly diagnosed glioma. Method: immunoSEQ multiplex PCR; TCRdb's copy keeps in-frame clones and lacks some. The sample carries tens of thousands of clones, 76% recorded once. Germline CDR1 and CDR2: MNHEY and SVGAGI. The CDR3 has 13 residues. V lost 2 bases and J 8 bases, leaving 10 bases between the germline ends. The time point here: week 35, safety follow-up. With topical imiquimod, each dose of the vaccine consisted of 300 ug of mutant IDH1 20-mer peptide. New astrocytomas of WHO grade 3 or 4 that were IDH1-mutant and ATRX-lost were found in the donors. General study findings and limits: With respect to changes in top peripheral T cell clonotypes, pseudoprogression seemed unrelated.

For this clone: Its antigen is still unknown.

The source material was PBMCs, sampled from a glioma patient whose treatment included an IDH1 peptide vaccine. This sequence originates from a man between 35 and 55 years old with glioma. The chain recombines TRBV6-5 with TRBJ1-5; a weak D match, TRBD1 (6 bases). CDR3 coding DNA: TGTGCCAGCAGTTACCAGGGGTTGGAGCCCCAGCATTTT. This sequence encodes CASSYQGLEPQHF.